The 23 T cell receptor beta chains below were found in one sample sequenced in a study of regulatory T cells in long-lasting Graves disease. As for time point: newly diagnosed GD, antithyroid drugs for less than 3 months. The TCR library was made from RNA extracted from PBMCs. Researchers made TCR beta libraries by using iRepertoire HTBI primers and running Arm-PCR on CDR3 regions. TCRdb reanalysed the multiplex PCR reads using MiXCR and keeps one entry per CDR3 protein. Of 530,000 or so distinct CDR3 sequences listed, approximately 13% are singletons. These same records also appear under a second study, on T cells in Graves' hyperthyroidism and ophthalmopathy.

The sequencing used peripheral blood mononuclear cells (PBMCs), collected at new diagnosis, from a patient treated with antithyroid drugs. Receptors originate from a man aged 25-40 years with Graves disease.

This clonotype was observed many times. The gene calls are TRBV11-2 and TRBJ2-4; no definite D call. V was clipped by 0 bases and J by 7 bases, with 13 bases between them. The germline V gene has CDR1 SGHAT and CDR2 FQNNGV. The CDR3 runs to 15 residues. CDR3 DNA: TGTGCCAGCAGCTTAGATCTGAGATATCGGAACATTCAGTACTTC. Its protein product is CASSLDLRYRNIQYF.

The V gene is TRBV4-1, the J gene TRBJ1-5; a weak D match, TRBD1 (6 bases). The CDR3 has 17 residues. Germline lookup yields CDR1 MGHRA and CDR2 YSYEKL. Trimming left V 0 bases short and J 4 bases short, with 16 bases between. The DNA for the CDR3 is TGCGCCAGCAGCCAAGATGCCGGGGGGGCTGCGAATCAGCCCCAGCATTTT. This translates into CASSQDAGGAANQPQHF.

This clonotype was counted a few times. CDR3 amino acids: CASSLTTSGETDTQYF. CDR3 bases: TGCGCCAGCAGCCTAACGACTAGCGGGGAGACAGATACGCAGTATTTT. This rearrangement joins TRBV5-1 to TRBJ2-3, with 11 bases aligning to TRBD2. The CDR3 is 16 amino acids. The trim removed 4 bases at V and 3 bases at J, leaving 7 bases unmatched. Germline lookup yields CDR1 SGHRS and CDR2 YFSETQ. The full variable domain, in which reference TRBV5-1 and TRBJ2-3 provide the parts outside the CDR3, is KAGVTQTPRYLIKTRGQQVTLSCSPISGHRSVSWYQQTPGQGLQFLFEYFSETQRNKGNFPGRFSGRQFSNSRSEMNVSTLELGDSALYLCASSLTTSGETDTQYFGPGTRLTVL.

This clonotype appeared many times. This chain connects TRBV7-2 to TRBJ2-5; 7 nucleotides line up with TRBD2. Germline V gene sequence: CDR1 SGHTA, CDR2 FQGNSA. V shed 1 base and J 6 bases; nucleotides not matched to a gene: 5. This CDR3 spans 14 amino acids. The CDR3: CASSLGGSGKTQYF. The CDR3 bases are TGTGCCAGCAGCTTAGGCGGGAGCGGCAAGACCCAGTACTTC.

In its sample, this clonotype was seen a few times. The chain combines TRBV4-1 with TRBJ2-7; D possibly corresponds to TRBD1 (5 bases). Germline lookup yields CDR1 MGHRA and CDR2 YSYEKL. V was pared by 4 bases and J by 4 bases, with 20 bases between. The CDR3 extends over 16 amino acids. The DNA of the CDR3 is TGCGCCAGCAGCCCCGGGCCTCAATTCAGGGATTACGAGCAGTACTTC. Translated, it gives CASSPGPQFRDYEQYF.

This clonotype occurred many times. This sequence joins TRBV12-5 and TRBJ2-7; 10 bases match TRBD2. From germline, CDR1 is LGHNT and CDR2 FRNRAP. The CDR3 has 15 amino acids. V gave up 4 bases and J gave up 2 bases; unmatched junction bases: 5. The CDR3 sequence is CASGYLAGVAYEQYF. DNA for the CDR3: TGTGCTAGTGGTTATCTAGCGGGAGTTGCCTACGAGCAGTACTTC. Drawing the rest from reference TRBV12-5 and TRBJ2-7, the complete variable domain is DARVTQTPRHKVTEMGQEVTMRCQPILGHNTVFWYRQTMMQGLELLAYFRNRAPLDDSGMPKDRFSAEMPDATLATLKIQPSEPRDSAVYFCASGYLAGVAYEQYFGPGTRLTVT.

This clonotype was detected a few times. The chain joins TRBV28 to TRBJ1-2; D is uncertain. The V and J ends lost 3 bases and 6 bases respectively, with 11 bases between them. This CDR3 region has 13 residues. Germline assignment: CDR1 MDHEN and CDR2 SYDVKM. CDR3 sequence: CASSFPGANGYTF. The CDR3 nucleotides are TGTGCCAGCAGTTTCCCGGGAGCTAATGGCTACACCTTC.

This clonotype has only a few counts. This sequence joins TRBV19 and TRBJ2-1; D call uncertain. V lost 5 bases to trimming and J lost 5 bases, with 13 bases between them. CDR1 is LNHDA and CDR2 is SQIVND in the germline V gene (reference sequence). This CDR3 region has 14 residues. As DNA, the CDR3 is TGTGCCAGTAGTCCTACGGGTGGGGACAATGAGCAGTTCTTC. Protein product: CASSPTGGDNEQFF.

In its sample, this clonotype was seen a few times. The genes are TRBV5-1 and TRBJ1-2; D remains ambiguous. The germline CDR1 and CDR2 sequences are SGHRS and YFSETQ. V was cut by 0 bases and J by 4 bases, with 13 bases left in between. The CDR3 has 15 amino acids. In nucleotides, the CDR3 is TGCGCCAGCAGCTTGGGACTGGGGTTGGGCTATGGCTACACCTTC. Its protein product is CASSLGLGLGYGYTF.

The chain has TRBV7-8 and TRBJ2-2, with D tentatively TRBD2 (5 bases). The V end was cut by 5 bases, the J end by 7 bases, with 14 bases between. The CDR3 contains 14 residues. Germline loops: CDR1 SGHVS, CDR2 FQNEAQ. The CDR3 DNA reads TGTGCCAGCAGCCAGTCCGGGATAGTCGGGGAGCTGTTTTTT. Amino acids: CASSQSGIVGELFF.

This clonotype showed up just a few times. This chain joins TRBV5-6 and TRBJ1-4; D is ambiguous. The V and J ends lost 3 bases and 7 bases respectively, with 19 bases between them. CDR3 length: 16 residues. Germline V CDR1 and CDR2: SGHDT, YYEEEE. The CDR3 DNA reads TGTGCCAGCAGCTCGAGTTGGACGGCGACGGGTGAAAAACTGTTTTTT. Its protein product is CASSSSWTATGEKLFF. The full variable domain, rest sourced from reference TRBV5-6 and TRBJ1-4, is DAGVTQSPTHLIKTRGQQVTLRCSPKSGHDTVSWYQQALGQGPQFIFQYYEEEERQRGNFPDRFSGHQFPNYSSELNVNALLLGDSALYLCASSSSWTATGEKLFFGSGTQLSVL.

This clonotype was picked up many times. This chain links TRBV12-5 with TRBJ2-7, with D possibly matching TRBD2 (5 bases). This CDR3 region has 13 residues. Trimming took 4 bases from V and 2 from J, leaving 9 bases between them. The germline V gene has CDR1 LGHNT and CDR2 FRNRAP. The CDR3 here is CASGYGSAYEQYF. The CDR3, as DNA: TGTGCTAGTGGTTATGGGAGCGCCTACGAGCAGTACTTC.

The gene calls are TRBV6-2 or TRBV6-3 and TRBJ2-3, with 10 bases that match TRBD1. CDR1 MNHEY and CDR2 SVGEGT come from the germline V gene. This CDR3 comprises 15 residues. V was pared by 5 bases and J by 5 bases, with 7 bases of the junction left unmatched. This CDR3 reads CASSMTGGFKDTQYF. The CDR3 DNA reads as TGTGCCAGCAGTATGACAGGGGGCTTTAAAGATACGCAGTATTTT.

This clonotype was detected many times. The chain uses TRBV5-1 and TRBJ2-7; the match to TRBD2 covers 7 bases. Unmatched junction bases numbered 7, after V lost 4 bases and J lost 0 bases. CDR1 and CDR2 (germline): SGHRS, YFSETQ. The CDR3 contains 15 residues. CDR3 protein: CASSPLAASSYEQYF. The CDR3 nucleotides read TGCGCCAGCAGCCCTCTAGCGGCGAGCTCCTACGAGCAGTACTTC.

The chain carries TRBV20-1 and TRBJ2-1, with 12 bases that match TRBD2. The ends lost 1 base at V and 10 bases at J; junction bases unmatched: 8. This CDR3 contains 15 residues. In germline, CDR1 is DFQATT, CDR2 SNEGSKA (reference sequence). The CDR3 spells CSARGQLAGGREQFF. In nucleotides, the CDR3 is TGCAGTGCTAGAGGACAACTAGCGGGAGGTAGGGAGCAGTTCTTC.

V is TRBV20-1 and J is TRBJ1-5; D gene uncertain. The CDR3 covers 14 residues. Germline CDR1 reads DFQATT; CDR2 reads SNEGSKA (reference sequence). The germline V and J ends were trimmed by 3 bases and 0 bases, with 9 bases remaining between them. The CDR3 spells CSASLRVSNQPQHF. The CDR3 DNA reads TGCAGTGCTAGCCTGCGGGTTAGCAATCAGCCCCAGCATTTT.

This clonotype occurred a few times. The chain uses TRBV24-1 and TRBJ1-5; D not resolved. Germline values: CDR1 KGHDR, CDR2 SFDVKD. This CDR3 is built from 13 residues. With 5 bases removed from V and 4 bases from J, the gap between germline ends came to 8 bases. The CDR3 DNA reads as TGTGCCACCAGTGTGGTGGGGAATCAGCCCCAGCATTTT. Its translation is CATSVVGNQPQHF.

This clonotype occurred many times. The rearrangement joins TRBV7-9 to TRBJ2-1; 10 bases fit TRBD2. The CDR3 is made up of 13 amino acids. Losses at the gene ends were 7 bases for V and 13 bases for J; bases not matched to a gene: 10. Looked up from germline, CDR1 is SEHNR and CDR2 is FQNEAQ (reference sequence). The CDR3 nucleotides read TGTGCCAGCAACCGCCAGCGGGAGGGGATACAGTTCTTC. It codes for CASNRQREGIQFF.

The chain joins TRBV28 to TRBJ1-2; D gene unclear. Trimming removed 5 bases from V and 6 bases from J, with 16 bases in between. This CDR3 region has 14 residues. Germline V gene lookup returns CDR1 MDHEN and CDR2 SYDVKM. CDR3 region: CASSPTMVGNGYTF. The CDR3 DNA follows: TGTGCCAGCAGTCCGACCATGGTAGGAAATGGCTACACCTTC.

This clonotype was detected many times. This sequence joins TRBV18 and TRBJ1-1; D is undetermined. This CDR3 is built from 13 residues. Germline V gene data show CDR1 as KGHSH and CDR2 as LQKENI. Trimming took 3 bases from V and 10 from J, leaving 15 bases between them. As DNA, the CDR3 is TGTGCCAGCTCACCTAGTCCGGAGGTGGGAGCTTTCTTT. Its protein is CASSPSPEVGAFF.

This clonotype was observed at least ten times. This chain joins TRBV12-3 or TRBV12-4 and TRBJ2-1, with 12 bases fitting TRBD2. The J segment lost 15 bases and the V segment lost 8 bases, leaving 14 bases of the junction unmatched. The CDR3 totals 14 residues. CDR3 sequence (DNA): TGTGCCAGCGCCGGGACTAGCGGGCTGGTGGGCGCGTTCTTC. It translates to CASAGTSGLVGAFF.

The CDR3 protein is CASSQGRGQANYGYTF. The CDR3 DNA is TGCGCCAGCAGCCAAGGTCGGGGCCAAGCTAACTATGGCTACACCTTC. V usage is TRBV4-1 and J usage is TRBJ1-2; a possible D gene is TRBD1 (5 bases). V was pared by 1 base and J by 0 bases, with 12 bases between. The CDR3 loop spans 16 amino acids. From germline, CDR1 is MGHRA and CDR2 YSYEKL.

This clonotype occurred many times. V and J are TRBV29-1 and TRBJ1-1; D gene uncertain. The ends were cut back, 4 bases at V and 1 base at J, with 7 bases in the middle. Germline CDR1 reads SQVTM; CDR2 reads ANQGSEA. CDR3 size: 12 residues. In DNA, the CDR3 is TGCAGCGTTGTCAGCCAGAACACTGAAGCTTTCTTT. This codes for CSVVSQNTEAFF.